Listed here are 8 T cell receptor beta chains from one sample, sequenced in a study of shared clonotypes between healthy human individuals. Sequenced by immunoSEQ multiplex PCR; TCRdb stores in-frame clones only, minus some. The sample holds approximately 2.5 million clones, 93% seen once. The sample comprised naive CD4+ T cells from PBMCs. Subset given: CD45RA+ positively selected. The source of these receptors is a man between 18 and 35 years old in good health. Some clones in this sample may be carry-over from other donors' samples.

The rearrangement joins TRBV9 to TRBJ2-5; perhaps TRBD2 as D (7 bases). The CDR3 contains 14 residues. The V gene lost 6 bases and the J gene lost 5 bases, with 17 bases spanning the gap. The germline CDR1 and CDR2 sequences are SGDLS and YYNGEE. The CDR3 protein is CASNTRGAGETQYF. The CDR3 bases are TGTGCCAGCAACACTCGGGGGGCCGGGGAGACCCAGTACTTC. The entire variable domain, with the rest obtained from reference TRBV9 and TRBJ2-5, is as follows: DSGVTQTPKHLITATGQRVTLRCSPRSGDLSVYWYQQSLDQGLQFLIQYYNGEERAKGNILERFSAQQFPDLHSELNLSSLELGDSALYFCASNTRGAGETQYFGPGTRLLVL.

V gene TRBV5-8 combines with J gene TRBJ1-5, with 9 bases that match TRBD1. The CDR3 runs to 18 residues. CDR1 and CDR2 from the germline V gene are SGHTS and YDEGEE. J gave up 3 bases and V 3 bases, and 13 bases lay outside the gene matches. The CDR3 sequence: CASSSWTGEARDNQPQHF. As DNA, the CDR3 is TGTGCCAGCAGCTCATGGACAGGGGAAGCGAGAGACAATCAGCCCCAGCATTTT. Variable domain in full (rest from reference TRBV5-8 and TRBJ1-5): EAGVTQSPTHLIKTRGQQATLRCSPISGHTSVYWYQQALGLGLQFLLWYDEGEERNRGNFPPRFSGRQFPNYSSELNVNALELEDSALYLCASSSWTGEARDNQPQHFGDGTRLSIL.

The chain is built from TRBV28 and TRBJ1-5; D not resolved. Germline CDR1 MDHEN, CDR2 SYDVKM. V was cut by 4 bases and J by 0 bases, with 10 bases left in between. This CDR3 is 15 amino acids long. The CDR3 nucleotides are TGTGCCAGCAGTTCCGGCTATCATAGCAATCAGCCCCAGCATTTT. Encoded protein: CASSSGYHSNQPQHF.

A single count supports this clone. The CDR3 sequence: CASSLSASVYEQYF. In nucleotides, the CDR3 is TGTGCCAGCAGCTTGTCCGCTAGTGTCTACGAGCAGTACTTC. The chain uses TRBV5-4 and TRBJ2-7; D is undetermined. Germline CDR1 and CDR2: SGHNT and YYREEE (reference sequence). This CDR3 region has 14 residues. The V end was cut by 1 base, the J end by 3 bases, with 11 bases between. The full variable domain, rest sourced from reference TRBV5-4 and TRBJ2-7, is ETGVTQSPTHLIKTRGQQVTLRCSSQSGHNTVSWYQQALGQGPQFIFQYYREEENGRGNFPPRFSGLQFPNYSSELNVNALELDDSALYLCASSLSASVYEQYFGPGTRLTVT.

This CDR3 is CASSEGRAGALGYTF. The CDR3 region has the DNA TGTGCCAGCAGTGAAGGGAGGGCGGGGGCGCTTGGCTACACCTTC. The chain uses TRBV6-1 and TRBJ1-2, with a possible D match to TRBD1 (6 bases). There are 15 residues in the CDR3. V was cut by 1 base and J by 7 bases, with 16 bases left in between. The germline V gene encodes CDR1 MNHNS and CDR2 SASEGT.

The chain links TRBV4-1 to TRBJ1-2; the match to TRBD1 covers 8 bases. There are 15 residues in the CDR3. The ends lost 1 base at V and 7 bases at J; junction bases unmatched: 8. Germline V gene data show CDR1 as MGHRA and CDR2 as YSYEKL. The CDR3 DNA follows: TGCGCCAGCAGCCAAGGTGCCAGGGGGCGGGGTGGCTACACCTTC. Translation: CASSQGARGRGGYTF.

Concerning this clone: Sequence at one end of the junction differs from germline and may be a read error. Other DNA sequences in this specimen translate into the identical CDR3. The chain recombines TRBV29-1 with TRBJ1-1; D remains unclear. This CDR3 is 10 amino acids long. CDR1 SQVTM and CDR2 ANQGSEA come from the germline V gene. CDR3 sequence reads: CSVEGTEAFF. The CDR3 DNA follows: TGCAGCGTCGAAGGGACTGAAGCTTTCTTT.

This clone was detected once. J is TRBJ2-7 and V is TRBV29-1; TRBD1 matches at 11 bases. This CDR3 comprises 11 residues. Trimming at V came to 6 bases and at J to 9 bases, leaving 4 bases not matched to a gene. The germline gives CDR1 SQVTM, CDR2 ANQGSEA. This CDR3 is CSVGTGGTQYF. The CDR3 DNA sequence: TGCAGCGTCGGGACAGGGGGTACGCAGTACTTC.